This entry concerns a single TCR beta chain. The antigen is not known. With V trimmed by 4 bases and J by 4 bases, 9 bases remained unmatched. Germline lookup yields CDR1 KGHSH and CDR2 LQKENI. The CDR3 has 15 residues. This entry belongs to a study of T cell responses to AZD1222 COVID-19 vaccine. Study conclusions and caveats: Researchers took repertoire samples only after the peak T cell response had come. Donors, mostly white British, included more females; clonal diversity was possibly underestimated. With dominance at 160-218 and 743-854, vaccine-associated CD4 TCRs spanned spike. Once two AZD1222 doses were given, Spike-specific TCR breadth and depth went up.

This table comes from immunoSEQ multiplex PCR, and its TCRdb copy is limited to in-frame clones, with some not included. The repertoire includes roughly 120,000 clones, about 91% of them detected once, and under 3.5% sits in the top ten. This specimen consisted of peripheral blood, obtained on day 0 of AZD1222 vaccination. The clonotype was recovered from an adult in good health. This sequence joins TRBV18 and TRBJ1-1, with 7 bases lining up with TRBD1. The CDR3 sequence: CASSLNRGVSTEAFF. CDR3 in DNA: TGTGCCAGCTCACTCAACAGGGGAGTGAGCACTGAAGCTTTCTTT.